This record looks at one T cell receptor (beta chain) sequence and its context. This sample was taken from a study of blood T cell repertoires in COVID-19. Study context: Acute-phase and convalescent COVID-19 samples originated in the United States, Italy and Spain.

The method was immunoSEQ multiplex PCR; TCRdb's version includes in-frame clones alone and lacks a portion of them. The sample shows 200,000 to 250,000 clones, around 80% of them seen only once. CDR1 and CDR2 (germline): SEHNR, FQNEAQ (reference sequence). CDR3 size: 19 residues. With 1 base clipped from V and 1 base from J, the junction kept 8 bases outside the gene matches. The chain couples TRBV7-9 to TRBJ2-1; 12 bases map to TRBD2. Sequenced sample: peripheral blood. The receptor was isolated from a man aged 30 to 45 with active or convalescent COVID-19. DNA of the CDR3: TGTGCCAGCAGCTTAGGGTTGACTAGCGGGGGTTGGTCCTACAATGAGCAGTTCTTC. This codes for CASSLGLTSGGWSYNEQFF.